Sequencing of this T cell receptor (beta chain) was carried out in a study of blood T cell repertoires in COVID-19. TCRdb's copy holds only in-frame clones and misses some; the assay was immunoSEQ multiplex PCR. The sample holds fewer than 250,000 clones; 85% to 90% are singletons and the top ten take 3% to 3.5%. There are 16 residues in the CDR3. V was trimmed by 2 bases and J by 1 base, leaving 12 bases between them. Looked up from germline, CDR1 is SGHTA and CDR2 is FQGNSA. This receptor was identified in a man between 60 and 75 years old with acute or convalescent COVID-19. What was sequenced was peripheral blood. The rearrangement uses TRBV7-2 and TRBJ1-5, with TRBD1 as a possible D gene (6 bases). The CDR3 nucleotides read TGTGCCAGCAGCTTATTTTGGGGGCGCAGCAATCAGCCCCAGCATTTT. Amino acid sequence: CASSLFWGRSNQPQHF.